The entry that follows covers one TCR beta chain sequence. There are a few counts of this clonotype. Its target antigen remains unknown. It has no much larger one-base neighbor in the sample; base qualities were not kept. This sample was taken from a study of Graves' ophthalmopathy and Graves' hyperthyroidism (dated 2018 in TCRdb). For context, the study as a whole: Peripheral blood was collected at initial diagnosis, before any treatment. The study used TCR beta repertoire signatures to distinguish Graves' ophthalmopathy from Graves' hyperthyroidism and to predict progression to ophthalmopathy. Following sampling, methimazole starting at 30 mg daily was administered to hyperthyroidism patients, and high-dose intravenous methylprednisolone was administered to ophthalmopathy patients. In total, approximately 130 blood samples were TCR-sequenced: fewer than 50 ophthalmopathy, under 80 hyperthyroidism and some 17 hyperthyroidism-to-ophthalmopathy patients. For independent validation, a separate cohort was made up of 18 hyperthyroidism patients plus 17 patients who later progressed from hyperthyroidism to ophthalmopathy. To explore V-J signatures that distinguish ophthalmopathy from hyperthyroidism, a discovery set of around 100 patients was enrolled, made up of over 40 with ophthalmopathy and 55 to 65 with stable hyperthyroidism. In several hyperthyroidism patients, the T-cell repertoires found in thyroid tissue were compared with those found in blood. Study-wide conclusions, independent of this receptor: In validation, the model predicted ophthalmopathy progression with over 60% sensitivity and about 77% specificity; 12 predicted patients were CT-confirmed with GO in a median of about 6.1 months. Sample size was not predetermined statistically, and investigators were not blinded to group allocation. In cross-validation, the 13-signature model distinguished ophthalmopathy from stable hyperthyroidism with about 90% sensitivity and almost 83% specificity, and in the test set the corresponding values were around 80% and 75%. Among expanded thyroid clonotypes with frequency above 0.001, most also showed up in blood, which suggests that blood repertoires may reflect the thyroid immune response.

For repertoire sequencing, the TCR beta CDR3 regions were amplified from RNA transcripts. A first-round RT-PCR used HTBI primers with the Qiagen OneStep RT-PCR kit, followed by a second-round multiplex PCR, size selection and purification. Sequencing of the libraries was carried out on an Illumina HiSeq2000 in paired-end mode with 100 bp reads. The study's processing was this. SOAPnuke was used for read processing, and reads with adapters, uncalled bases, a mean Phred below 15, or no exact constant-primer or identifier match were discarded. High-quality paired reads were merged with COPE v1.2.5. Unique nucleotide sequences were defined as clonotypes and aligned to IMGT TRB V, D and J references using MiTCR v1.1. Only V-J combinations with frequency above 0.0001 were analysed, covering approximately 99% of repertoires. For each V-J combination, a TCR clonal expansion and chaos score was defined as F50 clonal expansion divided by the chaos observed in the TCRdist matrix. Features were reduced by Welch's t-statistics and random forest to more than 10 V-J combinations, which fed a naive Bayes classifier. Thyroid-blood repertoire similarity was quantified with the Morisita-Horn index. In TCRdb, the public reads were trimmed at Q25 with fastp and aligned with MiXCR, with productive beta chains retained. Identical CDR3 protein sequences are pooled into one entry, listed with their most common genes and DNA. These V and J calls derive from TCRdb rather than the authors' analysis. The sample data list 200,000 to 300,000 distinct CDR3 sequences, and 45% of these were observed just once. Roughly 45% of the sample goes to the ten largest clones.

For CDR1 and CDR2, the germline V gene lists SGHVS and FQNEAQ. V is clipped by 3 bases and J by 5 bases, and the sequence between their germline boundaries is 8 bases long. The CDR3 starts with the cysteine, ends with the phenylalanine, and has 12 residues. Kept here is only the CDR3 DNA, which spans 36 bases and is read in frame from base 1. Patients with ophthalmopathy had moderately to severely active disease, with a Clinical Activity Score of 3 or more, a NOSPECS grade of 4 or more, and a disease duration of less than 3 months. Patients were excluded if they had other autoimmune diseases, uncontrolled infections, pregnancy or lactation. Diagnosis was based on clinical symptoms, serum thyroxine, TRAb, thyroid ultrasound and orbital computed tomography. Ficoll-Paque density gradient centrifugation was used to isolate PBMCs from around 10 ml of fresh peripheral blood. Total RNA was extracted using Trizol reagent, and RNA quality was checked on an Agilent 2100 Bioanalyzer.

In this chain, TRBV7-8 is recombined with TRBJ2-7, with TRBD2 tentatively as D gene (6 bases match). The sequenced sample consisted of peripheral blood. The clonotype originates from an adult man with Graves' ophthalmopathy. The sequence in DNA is TGTGCCAGCAGCTTGGGACTGGACGAGCAGTACTTC. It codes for CASSLGLDEQYF. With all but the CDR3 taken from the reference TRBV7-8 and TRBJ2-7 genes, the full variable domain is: GAGVSQSPRYKVAKRGQDVALRCDPISGHVSLFWYQQALGQGPEFLTYFQNEAQLDKSGLPSDRFFAERPEGSVSTLKIQRTQQEDSAVYLCASSLGLDEQYFGPGTRLTVT.